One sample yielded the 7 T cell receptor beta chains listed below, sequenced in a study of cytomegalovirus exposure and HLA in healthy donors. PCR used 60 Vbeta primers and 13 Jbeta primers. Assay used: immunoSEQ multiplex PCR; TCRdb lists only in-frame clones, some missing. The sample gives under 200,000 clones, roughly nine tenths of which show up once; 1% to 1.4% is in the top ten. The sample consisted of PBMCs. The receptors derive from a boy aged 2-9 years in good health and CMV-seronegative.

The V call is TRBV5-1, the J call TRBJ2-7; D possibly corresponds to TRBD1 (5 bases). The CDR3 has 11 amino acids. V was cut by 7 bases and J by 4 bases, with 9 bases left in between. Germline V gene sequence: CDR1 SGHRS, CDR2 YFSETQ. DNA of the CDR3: TGCGCCAGCGGCCAGGGTTACGAGCAGTACTTC. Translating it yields CASGQGYEQYF.

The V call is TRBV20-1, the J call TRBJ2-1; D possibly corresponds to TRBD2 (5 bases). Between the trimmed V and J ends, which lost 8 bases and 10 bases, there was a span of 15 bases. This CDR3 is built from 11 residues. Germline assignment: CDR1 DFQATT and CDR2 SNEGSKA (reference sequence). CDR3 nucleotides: TGCAGTTCCACGAGAGCGGCAGAGCAGTTCTTC. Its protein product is CSSTRAAEQFF.

DNA for the CDR3: TGTGCCAGCAGCTTGGTTCGCACGGGTGGTGAAAAACTGTTTTTT. Its translation: CASSLVRTGGEKLFF. This chain uses TRBV5-6 with TRBJ1-4; the D is unclear. The CDR3 consists of 15 residues. Germline CDR1 and CDR2: SGHDT and YYEEEE. V was pared by 0 bases and J by 7 bases, with 13 bases between.

CDR3 nucleotides: TGTGCCAGCAGCAGGGGTGGTCGAACCGACAGGTACGAAGATACGCAGTATTTT. This codes for CASSRGGRTDRYEDTQYF. The chain carries TRBV7-9 and TRBJ2-3; D might be TRBD1 (6 bases). Trimming left V 5 bases short and J 5 bases short, with 26 bases between. The CDR3 sequence is 18 residues long. CDR1 and CDR2 from the germline V gene are SEHNR and FQNEAQ (reference sequence).

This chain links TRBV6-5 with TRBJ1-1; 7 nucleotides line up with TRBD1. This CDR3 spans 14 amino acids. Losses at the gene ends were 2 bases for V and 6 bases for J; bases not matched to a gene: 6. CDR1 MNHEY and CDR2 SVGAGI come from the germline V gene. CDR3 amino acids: CASSYRDRAAEAFF. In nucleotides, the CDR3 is TGTGCCAGCAGTTACCGAGACAGGGCGGCTGAAGCTTTCTTT.

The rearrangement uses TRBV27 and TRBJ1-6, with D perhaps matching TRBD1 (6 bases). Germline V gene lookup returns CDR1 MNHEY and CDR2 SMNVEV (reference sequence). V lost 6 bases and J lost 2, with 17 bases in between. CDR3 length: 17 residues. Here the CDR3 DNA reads TGTGCCAGCAGCCGTCTGACAGGAAAGGCCTATAATTCACCCCTCCACTTT. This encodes CASSRLTGKAYNSPLHF.

CDR3 nucleotides: TGTGCCAGTACAGGGTCAGAGTATGGCTACACCTTC. Translated, it gives CASTGSEYGYTF. The chain is built from TRBV19 and TRBJ1-2; D possibly corresponds to TRBD1 (5 bases). The ends were cut back, 7 bases at V and 5 bases at J, with 11 bases in the middle. This CDR3 has 12 amino acids. Germline CDR1 reads LNHDA; CDR2 reads SQIVND (reference sequence).